Listed below are T cell receptor beta chains from one sample, sequenced in a study of T cells expressing NK-cell markers. With the 5' RACE reads reprocessed, TCRdb shows one record per CDR3 protein and no DNA. The sample is made up of around 140,000 distinct CDR3 sequences, and the top ten hold 12% of it. Sequences were obtained from blood T cells: a sorted CD56 or NKG2C T cell subset, CD4+ or CD8+ T cells, or bulk PBMC T cells (not recorded which). The receptors stem from a man aged 18 to 30 in good health. Each CDR3 is given with its conserved first and last residue.

TRBV29-1	TRBJ2-1	CSVVFSGVGNEQFF
TRBV7-2	TRBJ2-7	CATGLAEAYEQYF
TRBV5-1	TRBJ2-6	CASSLSGAGANVLTF
TRBV9	TRBJ2-7	CASSDHPGLADYEQYF
TRBV29-1	TRBJ2-2	CSGANTGELFF
TRBV14	TRBJ2-5	CASSQLAGPQSGTQYF
TRBV3-1	TRBJ2-3	CASSQAGQRDTDTQYF
TRBV11-3	TRBJ1-1	CASSLENRMVDTEAFF
TRBV29-1	TRBJ1-2	CSVAGGPITNYGYTF
TRBV4-1	TRBJ2-5	CASSPGGSGTYQETQYF
TRBV12-3/TRBV12-4	TRBJ1-1	CASSGPEWAEAFF
TRBV19	TRBJ1-1	CASRVRENTEAFF
TRBV2	TRBJ2-1	CASSPDSGRFYNEQFF
TRBV15	TRBJ1-2	CATSSGGDRPNYGYTF